These T cell receptor beta chains were read from a single sample in a study of cytomegalovirus exposure and HLA in healthy donors. Here immunoSEQ multiplex PCR was the method, and the copy in TCRdb shows in-frame clones only, minus some. This table has 150,000 to 200,000 clones, just under 85% appearing once. Sequenced input: PBMCs. Source of these receptors: a girl aged 5-17 years in good health and CMV-seropositive. Both conserved end residues are part of each CDR3. The D gene is left open where the match is weak. The size field is filled for only some rows; it gives once, few, many or a size class.

TRBV7-9	NA	TRBJ2-7	NA	CASSFYGTHEQYF	TGTGCCAGCAGCTTCTACGGGACACACGAGCAGTACTTC
TRBV5-1	NA	TRBJ2-5	NA	CASSLVGGEETQYF	TGCGCCAGCAGCTTGGTCGGCGGGGAAGAGACCCAGTACTTC
TRBV6-6	few	TRBJ1-1	TRBD1	CASSYSTGEFEAFF	TGTGCCAGCAGTTACTCGACAGGGGAGTTTGAAGCTTTCTTT
TRBV11-2	NA	TRBJ2-5	NA	CASSLESSWQTQYF	TGTGCCAGCAGCTTAGAGTCTAGCTGGCAGACCCAGTACTTC
TRBV7-9	NA	TRBJ2-5	TRBD2	CASSQTSGGHQETQYF	TGTGCCAGCAGCCAGACTAGCGGGGGACACCAAGAGACCCAGTACTTC
TRBV5-1	NA	TRBJ1-1	NA	CASSSTDSLIEAFF	TGCGCCAGCAGCTCTACAGATTCTTTAATTGAAGCTTTCTTT
TRBV13	NA	TRBJ2-3	TRBD1	CASSSTVTGVADTQYF	TGTGCCAGCAGCTCTACGGTGACAGGGGTAGCAGATACGCAGTATTTT
TRBV11-2	NA	TRBJ2-3	NA	CASSLGGSLTDTQYF	TGTGCCAGCAGCTTAGGCGGCAGCCTCACAGATACGCAGTATTTT
TRBV5-8	NA	TRBJ2-3	NA	CASSLAGRGSTDTQYF	TGTGCCAGCAGCTTGGCCGGAAGGGGAAGCACAGATACGCAGTATTTT
TRBV5-4	NA	TRBJ1-1	NA	CARSLGRRTLMNTEAFF	TGTGCCAGAAGCTTGGGGCGGAGGACGCTAATGAACACTGAAGCTTTCTTT
TRBV12-5	NA	TRBJ1-1	TRBD1	CASGLKTGVNTEAFF	TGTGCTAGTGGTTTGAAAACAGGGGTGAACACTGAAGCTTTCTTT
TRBV7-9	few	TRBJ1-1	NA	CASSWGGMNTEAFF	TGTGCCAGCAGCTGGGGAGGTATGAACACTGAAGCTTTCTTT
TRBV2	once	TRBJ1-1	NA	CASSQGEAFF	TGTGCCAGCAGTCAGGGGGAAGCTTTCTTT
TRBV19	NA	TRBJ2-7	TRBD2	CASSPGLAGEQYF	TGTGCCAGTAGCCCGGGACTAGCGGGCGAGCAGTACTTC
TRBV6-1	NA	TRBJ1-2	NA	CASSGATSLRRYTF	TGTGCCAGCAGTGGGGCAACCTCTCTTAGGCGCTACACCTTC
TRBV6-5	NA	TRBJ1-1	TRBD1	CASSYSQGLAEAFF	TGTGCCAGCAGCTATTCACAGGGGCTCGCTGAAGCTTTCTTT
TRBV19	few	TRBJ1-3	TRBD1	CASSISTGAGNTIYF	TGTGCCAGTAGTATTTCGACAGGGGCTGGAAACACCATATATTTT
TRBV28	NA	TRBJ1-4	NA	CASYAGVHEKLFF	TGTGCCAGCTACGCGGGTGTGCATGAAAAACTGTTTTTT
TRBV10-3	NA	TRBJ1-5	NA	CAIRSGNNQPQHF	TGTGCCATCAGGTCAGGGAACAATCAGCCCCAGCATTTT
TRBV18	NA	TRBJ1-1	NA	CASSSEGRGQNTEAFF	TGTGCCAGCTCATCCGAAGGGAGGGGCCAAAACACTGAAGCTTTCTTT
TRBV5-6	NA	TRBJ2-4	NA	CASSPWGGANIQYF	TGTGCCAGCAGCCCCTGGGGTGGGGCGAACATTCAGTACTTC
TRBV6-1	NA	TRBJ1-2	NA	CASSPDGFSDGYTF	TGTGCCAGCAGTCCTGACGGATTCAGCGATGGCTACACCTTC
TRBV18	few	TRBJ2-7	TRBD1	CASSPGTAYEQYF	TGTGCCAGCTCCCCCGGGACAGCATACGAGCAGTACTTC
TRBV19	NA	TRBJ2-1	TRBD2	CASSGRLAGTLSYNEQFF	TGTGCCAGTAGTGGCCGACTAGCGGGGACCCTTTCCTACAATGAGCAGTTCTTC
TRBV6-1	NA	TRBJ2-7	NA	CASSEARESEQYF	TGTGCCAGCAGTGAAGCGCGCGAATCCGAGCAGTACTTC
TRBV9	NA	TRBJ1-3	NA	CASSVGTAGNTIYF	TGTGCCAGCAGCGTAGGGACAGCAGGAAACACCATATATTTT
TRBV7-9	NA	TRBJ2-3	TRBD1	CASSIGQDTSTDTQYF	TGTGCCAGCAGCATAGGACAGGATACTAGCACAGATACGCAGTATTTT
TRBV30	NA	TRBJ1-1	NA	CAWSDRNTEAFF	TGTGCCTGGAGCGACAGGAACACTGAAGCTTTCTTT
TRBV18	once	TRBJ2-1	NA	CASSPTRMDEQFF	TGTGCCAGCTCACCCACCAGGATGGATGAGCAGTTCTTC
TRBV7-9	NA	TRBJ2-4	NA	CASSLDRDQYF	TGTGCCAGCAGCTTAGACAGGGATCAGTACTTC
TRBV5-1	NA	TRBJ2-3	TRBD1	CASSPRDRGGWGTQYF	TGCGCCAGCAGCCCTCGGGACAGGGGGGGATGGGGTACGCAGTATTTT
TRBV19	NA	TRBJ1-6	NA	CASSITGDASYNSPLHF	TGTGCCAGTAGTATAACGGGGGATGCCTCCTATAATTCACCCCTCCACTTT
TRBV7-7	NA	TRBJ1-5	NA	CTSSLTSSQPQHF	TGTACTAGCAGCTTAACTTCGTCTCAGCCCCAGCATTTT
TRBV6-6	NA	TRBJ1-3	NA	CASSHGTFSGNTIYF	TGTGCCAGCAGTCACGGGACTTTCTCTGGAAACACCATATATTTT
TRBV7-9	NA	TRBJ2-3	TRBD2	CASPPPTSGGQDTQYF	TGTGCCAGCCCCCCCCCGACTAGCGGGGGGCAAGATACGCAGTATTTT
TRBV4-1	few	TRBJ1-1	NA	CASTETEMNTEAFF	TGCGCCAGCACGGAGACAGAAATGAACACTGAAGCTTTCTTT
TRBV7-9	NA	TRBJ1-2	NA	CASSSLASNYGYTF	TGTGCCAGCAGCTCCCTAGCTAGTAACTATGGCTACACCTTC
TRBV11-2	NA	TRBJ1-1	TRBD1	CASSLDGTGEAFF	TGTGCCAGCAGCTTAGACGGGACAGGTGAAGCTTTCTTT